The next 9 T cell receptor beta chains were all read from a single sample in a study of T cells after yellow fever vaccination. MiXCR, run by TCRdb on the 5' RACE reads, gives a single entry per CDR3 protein. The table shows just under 600,000 distinct CDR3 sequences, with about 13% occurring only once. The material was PBMCs, obtained on the day of the yellow fever booster vaccination. Every receptor here comes from a young man who received the YFV17D yellow fever vaccine.

The chain links TRBV29-1 to TRBJ2-5, with 9 bases that match TRBD2. The CDR3 totals 13 residues. Looked up from germline, CDR1 is SQVTM and CDR2 is ANQGSEA. With 8 bases clipped from V and 2 bases from J, the junction kept 6 bases outside the gene matches. Here the CDR3 DNA reads TGCAGCACTAGCGGGCGGTCGCAAGAGACCCAGTACTTC. Protein sequence: CSTSGRSQETQYF.

The chain couples TRBV5-1 to TRBJ2-1; TRBD2 matches 8 bases. Germline V gene sequence: CDR1 SGHRS, CDR2 YFSETQ. Trimming cost V 1 base and J 4 bases; bases outside gene matches: 1. The CDR3 length is 14 residues. CDR3 nucleotides: TGCGCCAGCAGCTTGCAGCGGGAGTACAATGAGCAGTTCTTC. It specifies CASSLQREYNEQFF. The entire variable domain, with the rest obtained from reference TRBV5-1 and TRBJ2-1, is as follows: KAGVTQTPRYLIKTRGQQVTLSCSPISGHRSVSWYQQTPGQGLQFLFEYFSETQRNKGNFPGRFSGRQFSNSRSEMNVSTLELGDSALYLCASSLQREYNEQFFGPGTRLTVL.

The sample holds a few counts of this clonotype. The DNA of the CDR3 is TGTGCCAGCTCACTAGGAGTCGCAGCGGGGACGAGCTCCTACGAGCAGTACTTC. This codes for CASSLGVAAGTSSYEQYF. The gene calls are TRBV18 and TRBJ2-7, with 7 nucleotides matching TRBD2. The germline gives CDR1 KGHSH, CDR2 LQKENI. Trimming cost V 4 bases and J 0 bases; bases outside gene matches: 15. The CDR3 covers 18 residues.

V gene TRBV25-1 combines with J gene TRBJ1-2; D remains unclear. Germline loops: CDR1 MGHDK, CDR2 SYGVNS. V lost 6 bases to trimming and J lost 11 bases, with 19 bases between them. The CDR3 spans 13 residues. The CDR3 region is CASRFSALSRYTF. The CDR3 nucleotides are TGTGCCAGCAGGTTTTCAGCCCTATCACGGTACACCTTC.

V and J are TRBV20-1 and TRBJ1-5; 7 bases align to TRBD1. Germline V gene lookup returns CDR1 DFQATT and CDR2 SNEGSKA (reference sequence). V lost 3 bases, J lost 2 bases, and 10 bases stayed unmatched. The CDR3 is 16 amino acids. The CDR3 loop reads CSASGTVLLGNQPQHF. The CDR3 nucleotides are TGCAGTGCTAGTGGGACAGTCCTACTCGGCAATCAGCCCCAGCATTTT.

The table lists this clonotype with a few counts. The chain is built from TRBV28 and TRBJ1-1, with D unresolved. With 5 bases removed from V and 7 bases from J, the gap between germline ends came to 8 bases. The germline V gene encodes CDR1 MDHEN and CDR2 SYDVKM. The length of the CDR3 is 11 residues. The CDR3 DNA sequence: TGTGCCAGCAGTCTGGGGATTGAAGCTTTCTTT. Translated: CASSLGIEAFF.

The J gene is TRBJ2-1, the V gene TRBV12-3 or TRBV12-4; 9 nucleotides align to TRBD2. This CDR3 comprises 15 residues. Trimming took 3 bases from V and 5 from J; bases not matched to a gene: 5. The CDR3 here is CASSFTLAGNNEQFF. The CDR3 DNA reads TGTGCCAGCAGTTTCACACTAGCGGGCAACAATGAGCAGTTCTTC.

This clonotype came up many times. This chain uses TRBV27 with TRBJ2-1; D is possibly TRBD2 (6 bases). Deletions cut 5 bases from V and 9 bases from J, with 14 bases between. The CDR3 sequence is 13 residues long. Germline CDR1 is MNHEY and CDR2 is SMNVEV (reference sequence). In DNA, the CDR3 is TGTGCCAGCAGTCCGACTAGTGGTGCTGAGCAGTTCTTC. Protein sequence: CASSPTSGAEQFF.

This chain links TRBV7-3 with TRBJ2-7; D not certain. The V end lost 4 bases, the J end lost 0 bases, and 10 bases lay between the germline ends. Germline CDR1 SGHTA, CDR2 FQGTGA. The CDR3 totals 14 residues. CDR3 loop: CASSSNGGSYEQYF. The DNA for the CDR3 is TGTGCCAGCAGCTCCAACGGCGGCTCCTACGAGCAGTACTTC.